These T cell receptor beta chains were read from a single sample in a study of T cell repertoires in cytomegalovirus infection. One entry per CDR3 protein, called by TCRdb with MiXCR from the reads. Of about 450,000 distinct CDR3 sequences listed, 30% to 40% are singletons. Sequenced input: PBMCs. Receptors originate from a human donor in good health (CMV status not recorded). Some clones in this sample may be carry-over from other donors' samples. CDR3s include the opening cysteine and the closing phenylalanine or tryptophan. The order of the fields is clone size, J gene, D gene, CDR3 length, V gene, CDR3 protein, CDR3 DNA. The D gene is left open where the match is weak. Expanded clones get a size class; other rows say once, few or many, or leave the size out.

>many|TRBJ2-5|.|14|TRBV7-8
CASSLAVRGETQYF
TGTGCCAGCAGCTTAGCGGTGAGGGGGGAGACCCAGTACTTC
>.|TRBJ2-7|.|13|TRBV19
CASSIADSYEQYF
TGTGCCAGTAGTATAGCTGACTCCTACGAGCAGTACTTC
>.|TRBJ2-3|TRBD1|15|TRBV20-1
CSARRDSLTTDTQYF
TGCAGTGCTAGACGGGACAGTCTGACCACAGATACGCAGTATTTT
>.|TRBJ2-1|.|18|TRBV11-2
CASSLDPGSLLSGNEQFF
TGTGCCAGCAGCTTAGATCCCGGTAGCCTCCTGAGTGGGAATGAGCAGTTCTTC
>few|TRBJ2-1|.|16|TRBV7-9
CASSAWDIAPNNEQFF
TGTGCCAGCAGCGCATGGGACATCGCCCCCAACAATGAGCAGTTCTTC
>many|TRBJ1-2|TRBD1|17|TRBV7-2
CASSLGVGQGLNYGYTF
TGTGCCAGCAGCTTAGGTGTGGGACAGGGCCTAAACTATGGCTACACCTTC
>.|TRBJ1-2|.|11|TRBV7-6
CATRDNYGHTF
TGTGCTACTAGGGACAACTATGGCCACACCTTC
>.|TRBJ2-1|.|14|TRBV9
CASSPWGSYNEQFF
TGTGCCAGCAGCCCTTGGGGTTCCTACAATGAGCAGTTCTTC
>few|TRBJ1-2|.|13|TRBV6-1
CASSDWQNYGYTF
TGTGCCAGCAGTGATTGGCAGAACTATGGCTACACCTTC
>many|TRBJ1-4|TRBD1|14|TRBV12-3/TRBV12-4
CASSPDRGREKLFF
TGTGCCAGCAGTCCTGACAGGGGGCGCGAAAAACTGTTTTTT
>many|TRBJ2-7|.|11|TRBV7-2
CASSLVHEQYF
TGTGCCAGCAGCTTAGTGCACGAGCAGTACTTC
>few|TRBJ1-1|.|18|TRBV6-6
CASSYRPGSGAQNTEAFF
TGTGCCAGCAGTTACCGGCCCGGATCCGGGGCCCAGAACACTGAAGCTTTCTTT
>few|TRBJ1-5|.|13|TRBV19
CASSIANNQPQHF
TGTGCCAGTAGTATAGCGAATAATCAGCCCCAGCATTTT